Presented here are 4 T cell receptor beta chains from one specimen sequenced in a study of cytomegalovirus exposure and HLA in healthy donors. The PCR was carried out with 60 Vbeta primers and 13 Jbeta primers. Clones were sequenced by immunoSEQ multiplex PCR, and TCRdb holds only the in-frame ones, with some missing. The table has about 200,000 clones, 60% to 80% seen once. Sequencing used PBMCs. The receptors were sampled from a male donor in good health and CMV-seronegative.

The rearrangement links TRBV4-3 to TRBJ1-5; D remains unclear. Germline V gene sequence: CDR1 LGHNA, CDR2 YSLEER. The ends were cut back, 0 bases at V and 1 base at J, with 7 bases in the middle. This CDR3 has 15 residues. The CDR3 DNA reads TGCGCCAGCAGCCAAGATGGAGGGAGCAATCAGCCCCAGCATTTT. Translation: CASSQDGGSNQPQHF.

The rearrangement links TRBV2 to TRBJ2-7, with D uncertain. The germline V gene encodes CDR1 SNHLY and CDR2 FYNNEI. The ends were cut back, 3 bases at V and 2 bases at J, with 8 bases in the middle. The CDR3 covers 13 residues. Written as DNA, the CDR3 is TGTGCCAGCAGTGACGCTGGCCCCTACGAGCAGTACTTC. Its translation: CASSDAGPYEQYF.

The chain carries TRBV5-5 and TRBJ1-2, with 7 bases lining up with TRBD1. The CDR3 has 16 amino acids. Per the germline V gene, CDR1 is SGHKS and CDR2 is YYEKEE (reference sequence). V was clipped by 1 base and J by 0 bases; unmatched bases: 6. The CDR3 spells CASSLPTGKTNYGYTF. The CDR3 DNA reads TGTGCCAGCAGCTTGCCGACAGGGAAAACTAACTATGGCTACACCTTC.

This sequence joins TRBV28 and TRBJ2-2; tentatively, D is TRBD2 (6 bases). CDR3 length: 14 residues. Per germline, CDR1 MDHEN and CDR2 SYDVKM. The V end was cut by 3 bases, the J end by 7 bases, with 12 bases between. CDR3 region: CASSFPGAIGELFF. In DNA, the CDR3 is TGTGCCAGCAGTTTCCCGGGAGCAATCGGGGAGCTGTTTTTT.